This is a list of T cell receptor beta chains from one sample in a study of blood T cell repertoires in COVID-19. TCRdb keeps only in-frame clones here, not all; method: immunoSEQ multiplex PCR. The sample yields around 120,000 clones, 60% to 85% seen once. The sequencing input was peripheral blood. The receptors here all came from an older man with acute or convalescent COVID-19. Each CDR3 is given with its conserved first and last residue. A D gene is named only where the DNA matches it firmly. Clone size is not always given. Where it is, it says once, few, many or a class for expanded clones.

V gene	J gene	D gene	clone size	CDR3 DNA	CDR3 protein
TRBV5-6	TRBJ1-2	TRBD1	-	TGTGCCAGCAGTTGGGGGGCGACAGGGGCCGCCACCTTC	CASSWGATGAATF
TRBV25-1	TRBJ2-7	TRBD2	-	TGTGCCAGCAGTGATTCCCCCGGGGGGTACGAGCAGTACTTC	CASSDSPGGYEQYF
TRBV7-9	TRBJ2-5	-	-	TGTGCCAGCAGCTCCACGGGACTGGAAGGAGAGACCCAGTACTTC	CASSSTGLEGETQYF
TRBV15	TRBJ2-7	TRBD1	-	TGTGCCACCAGCGGGGGACAGCGTCGCTACGAGCAGTACTTC	CATSGGQRRYEQYF
TRBV6-1	TRBJ2-7	-	-	TGTGCCAGCAGTGAAGCGGGGGGGCGGGAGCAGTACTTC	CASSEAGGREQYF
TRBV6-5	TRBJ1-1	TRBD1	-	TGTGCCAGCAGTCTCGACAGGGGGGCCACTGAAGCTTTCTTT	CASSLDRGATEAFF
TRBV5-4	TRBJ2-2	-	-	TGTGCCAGCAGCTTGGTGACAATGAACACCGGGGAGCTGTTTTTT	CASSLVTMNTGELFF
TRBV30	TRBJ2-7	TRBD2	few	TGTGCCGGTATGCCGGTAGCGGGGCGATACGAGCAGTACTTC	CAGMPVAGRYEQYF
TRBV19	TRBJ1-2	TRBD1	-	TGTGCCAGTAGTATAAGGACAGGGCCTGGCTACACCTTC	CASSIRTGPGYTF
TRBV4-1	TRBJ2-1	TRBD1	-	TGCGCCAGCAGGACAAAGACAGGGACCTACAATGAGCAGTTCTTC	CASRTKTGTYNEQFF
TRBV2	TRBJ2-3	TRBD2	-	TGTGCCAGCAGTGAACTAGCGGGGGGCACAGATACGCAGTATTTT	CASSELAGGTDTQYF
TRBV18	TRBJ1-1	-	-	TGTGCCAGCTCCGGGGGACGGCTGAACACTGAAGCTTTCTTT	CASSGGRLNTEAFF
TRBV4-1	TRBJ1-5	-	-	TGCGCCAGCAGCCGCTTATCGGGGGATAGCAATCAGCCCCAGCATTTT	CASSRLSGDSNQPQHF
TRBV11-1	TRBJ2-7	TRBD2	many	TGTGCCAGCAGCTTACCGCGGGGGTGGGAAGAATACGAGCAGTACTTC	CASSLPRGWEEYEQYF
TRBV6-4	TRBJ1-1	TRBD1	-	TGTGCCAGCAGTGCCGAGGGGGCCGACACTGAAGCTTTCTTT	CASSAEGADTEAFF
TRBV19	TRBJ1-1	TRBD1	-	TGTGCCAGTAGGGGACAGGGGGACACTGAAGCTTTCTTT	CASRGQGDTEAFF
TRBV7-8	TRBJ2-5	-	-	TGTGCCAGCGGTATTACGGAGCTAACAGAGACCCAGTACTTC	CASGITELTETQYF
TRBV29-1	TRBJ1-2	-	-	TGCAGCGCTACAGCGAGGGGGATAAGTGCGGGCTACACCTTC	CSATARGISAGYTF
TRBV29-1	TRBJ1-2	-	-	TGCAGCGTTCGGGAGAGCGCGGTCGGAGGCTACACCTTC	CSVRESAVGGYTF
TRBV13	TRBJ1-5	-	-	TGTGCCAGCAGCCCCAGGAGCGGTCAGCCCCAGCATTTT	CASSPRSGQPQHF
TRBV5-1	TRBJ2-2	TRBD2	-	TGCGCCAGCAGCCTAGGCCGGGGGAGGGCGAACACCGGGGAGCTGTTTTTT	CASSLGRGRANTGELFF
TRBV7-2	TRBJ2-5	-	-	TGTGCCAGCAGCTTAGTTACAGCCTCACAAGAGACCCAGTACTTC	CASSLVTASQETQYF
TRBV2	TRBJ1-2	TRBD1	-	TGTGCCAGTTCGGCAGGGGGTGATGGCTACACCTTC	CASSAGGDGYTF
TRBV19	TRBJ1-1	TRBD1	-	TGTGCCAGTAGCAGAAGCTCCGGGACAGGGGGCACTGAAGCTTTCTTT	CASSRSSGTGGTEAFF
TRBV9	TRBJ2-1	-	-	TGTGCCAGCAGCGGACAGGGGAGGGGACTTTACAATGAGCAGTTCTTC	CASSGQGRGLYNEQFF
TRBV7-8	TRBJ2-1	-	-	TGTGCCAGCAGCTTAACTAGTCCTCACAATGAGCAGTTCTTC	CASSLTSPHNEQFF
TRBV5-6	TRBJ2-5	TRBD2	-	TGTGCCAGCAGCAATAGCGGGGGCCCGGGGGCCCAGTACTTC	CASSNSGGPGAQYF
TRBV9	TRBJ2-7	-	-	TGTGCCAGCAGCGTAGTCGGGGAAACCTACGAGCAGTACTTC	CASSVVGETYEQYF
TRBV7-2	TRBJ2-1	TRBD1	-	TGTGCCAGCAGCCCTAGACAGGGTGAAAATGAGCAGTTCTTC	CASSPRQGENEQFF
TRBV3-1/TRBV3-2	TRBJ1-1	-	-	TGTGCCAGCAGCCAACTCCGGGACACTGAAGCTTTCTTT	CASSQLRDTEAFF
TRBV7-3	TRBJ2-3	TRBD1	once	TGTGCCAGCCAGTCCGGGACAGGGCCCACAGATACGCAGTATTTT	CASQSGTGPTDTQYF
TRBV2	TRBJ1-6	TRBD1	once	TGTGCCAGCACCCGGGACAGGGGGCCTAATTCACCCCTCCACTTT	CASTRDRGPNSPLHF
TRBV2	TRBJ1-1	TRBD1	-	TGTGCCAGCAGGGAGACAGGGGAAACTGAAGCTTTCTTT	CASRETGETEAFF
TRBV19	TRBJ2-7	TRBD1	-	TGTGCCAGTAGTTGGGGACAGGGGGAATACGAGCAGTACTTC	CASSWGQGEYEQYF
TRBV5-4	TRBJ2-4	-	-	TGTGCCAGCAGCTTAGGGCGGGGTAGCGAAAACATTCAGTACTTC	CASSLGRGSENIQYF
TRBV2	TRBJ1-1	TRBD1	-	TGTGCCAGCAGGGGGGACAGGGGACGGTACACTGAAGCTTTCTTT	CASRGDRGRYTEAFF
TRBV7-2	TRBJ2-7	-	-	TGTGCCAGCAGCTTAATAGGCACCGGGGTTTCCTACGAGCAGTACTTC	CASSLIGTGVSYEQYF
TRBV19	TRBJ2-7	-	few	TGTGCCAGTAGCCCCCCAGGTTTCTACGAGCAGTACTTC	CASSPPGFYEQYF
TRBV4-3	TRBJ1-1	-	-	TGCGCCAGCAGCCAAGTAACAACAGGGCGAGTCGGCCTTAGCTTT	CASSQVTTGRVGLSF
TRBV7-9	TRBJ1-1	-	-	TGTGCCAGCAGCTTAGACAGTAACACTGAAGCTTTCTTT	CASSLDSNTEAFF
TRBV5-8	TRBJ1-1	-	-	TGTGCCAGCAGGCGGGATTATATGAACACTGAAGCTTTCTTT	CASRRDYMNTEAFF
TRBV7-9	TRBJ1-6	-	-	TGTGCCAGCAGCTTAGAGCAGGGCAATTCACCCCTCCACTTT	CASSLEQGNSPLHF